Presented here are 31 T cell receptor beta chains from one specimen sequenced in a study of blood T cell repertoires in COVID-19. The assay was immunoSEQ multiplex PCR, and TCRdb's table has in-frame clones only and misses some. The data contain some 310,000 clones, 85% to 90% of them seen just once; the ten biggest clones take up less than 3%. Sequencing input: peripheral blood. The receptors were sampled from a woman younger than 45 with COVID-19, enrolled during active disease.

V gene TRBV7-2 combines with J gene TRBJ1-2; TRBD1 agrees at 7 bases. Germline CDR1 is SGHTA and CDR2 is FQGNSA. The junction had 10 bases not matched to a gene; V was cut back by 6 bases and J by 3 bases. The CDR3 length is 15 residues. The CDR3 here is CASRNDRANDYGYTF. In DNA form, the CDR3 reads TGTGCCAGCAGAAATGACAGGGCAAATGACTATGGCTACACCTTC.

The CDR3: CASSGQGNNSPLHF. CDR3 DNA: TGTGCCAGCAGTGGGCAGGGGAATAATTCACCCCTCCACTTT. The gene calls are TRBV2 and TRBJ1-6, with D perhaps TRBD1 (6 bases). The CDR3 spans 14 residues. V was shortened by 4 bases and J by 5 bases, with 9 bases between the two germline ends. Looked up from germline, CDR1 is SNHLY and CDR2 is FYNNEI.

The V call is TRBV28, the J call TRBJ2-3; maybe TRBD1 (6 bases). The CDR3 runs 13 residues. Trimming took off 4 bases at V and 1 base at J, with 6 bases between the two ends. Germline V gene sequence: CDR1 MDHEN, CDR2 SYDVKM. The CDR3 spells CASSSGGTDTQYF. DNA for the CDR3: TGTGCCAGCAGTTCAGGGGGCACAGATACGCAGTATTTT.

The chain combines TRBV15 with TRBJ1-2; D ambiguous. The CDR3 is 15 residues long. Trimming left V 0 bases short and J 2 bases short, with 10 bases between. Germline V gives CDR1 LNHNV, CDR2 YYDKDF (reference sequence). The CDR3 region has the DNA TGTGCCACCAGCAGAGATATGAGTCTGAACTATGGCTACACCTTC. Amino acid sequence: CATSRDMSLNYGYTF.

V usage is TRBV11-2 and J usage is TRBJ1-4, with TRBD1 identical over 7 bases. J was trimmed by 6 bases and V by 6 bases; bases with no gene match: 7. Per the germline V gene, CDR1 is SGHAT and CDR2 is FQNNGV. The CDR3 is 14 residues long. The chain's CDR3 is CASSPTGLYEKLFF. CDR3 sequence (DNA): TGTGCCAGCAGTCCGACAGGGTTATATGAAAAACTGTTTTTT.

The rearrangement links TRBV5-1 to TRBJ2-1; 8 nucleotides align to TRBD1. The J segment lost 12 bases and the V segment lost 3 bases, leaving 8 bases of the junction unmatched. Germline V gene lookup returns CDR1 SGHRS and CDR2 YFSETQ. The CDR3 is 13 amino acids. CDR3 residues: CASSSNGDRGQFF. As DNA, the CDR3 is TGCGCCAGCAGCTCCAACGGCGACAGGGGGCAGTTCTTC.

In its sample, this clone was seen a few times. The gene calls are TRBV10-1 and TRBJ2-7; 8 bases are a match to TRBD1. Germline loops: CDR1 WNHNN, CDR2 SYGVQD (reference sequence). This CDR3 has 16 amino acids. Losses at the gene ends were 2 bases for V and 0 bases for J; bases not matched to a gene: 6. The CDR3 region is CASSELWGTGSYEQYF. The CDR3 DNA reads as TGCGCCAGCAGTGAGCTTTGGGGGACAGGCTCCTACGAGCAGTACTTC.

V is TRBV29-1 and J is TRBJ2-3; D perhaps matches TRBD2 (5 bases). The V end was cut by 3 bases, the J end by 5 bases, with 12 bases between. Germline V lookup: CDR1 SQVTM, CDR2 ANQGSEA. This CDR3 has 13 residues. The CDR3 DNA follows: TGCAGCGTTGATCACGGGAACCAAGATACGCAGTATTTT. It encodes CSVDHGNQDTQYF.

The chain employs TRBV28 and TRBJ2-3; 9 bases align to TRBD1. Per germline, CDR1 MDHEN and CDR2 SYDVKM. V shed 2 bases and J 3 bases; nucleotides not matched to a gene: 6. The CDR3 spans 16 residues. The CDR3 DNA follows: TGTGCCAGCAGTTTAGCGGGACAGGGAGAAACAGATACGCAGTATTTT. It codes for CASSLAGQGETDTQYF.

V is TRBV6-5 and J is TRBJ1-2; 11 bases match TRBD1. This CDR3 contains 15 residues. V was pared by 7 bases and J by 1 base, with 5 bases of the junction left unmatched. Germline V lookup: CDR1 MNHEY, CDR2 SVGAGI. The CDR3 DNA sequence: TGTGCCAGCACGGACAGGGGGCGCGGTAACTATGGCTACACCTTC. Translated, it gives CASTDRGRGNYGYTF.

This clone was seen a few times. The V and J genes are TRBV7-2 and TRBJ2-3, with TRBD1 matching 9 bases. J lost 1 base, V lost 6 bases, and 2 bases had no gene match. In germline, CDR1 is SGHTA, CDR2 FQGNSA. The CDR3 runs to 14 residues. CDR3 coding DNA: TGTGCCAGCAGTTGGGACAGGGGCACAGATACGCAGTATTTT. It specifies CASSWDRGTDTQYF. The complete variable domain, with remaining parts taken from reference TRBV7-2 and TRBJ2-3, reads GAGVSQSPSNKVTEKGKDVELRCDPISGHTALYWYRQSLGQGLEFLIYFQGNSAPDKSGLPSDRFSAERTGGSVSTLTIQRTQQEDSAVYLCASSWDRGTDTQYFGPGTRLTVL.

The CDR3 region has the DNA TGTGCCTGCTCGACAGGGGCTGGCTACGAGCAGTACTTC. Its translation is CACSTGAGYEQYF. This chain connects TRBV30 to TRBJ2-7; 8 bases fit TRBD1. Germline V gene lookup returns CDR1 GTSNPN and CDR2 SVGIG (reference sequence). Trimming cost V 6 bases and J 3 bases; bases outside gene matches: 7. CDR3 length: 13 amino acids.

The gene calls are TRBV27 and TRBJ2-7; TRBD1 aligns across 7 bases. CDR1 is MNHEY, CDR2 SMNVEV, per germline (reference sequence). This CDR3 has 15 amino acids. Unmatched junction bases numbered 8, after V lost 6 bases and J lost 0 bases. CDR3 nucleotides: TGTGCCAGCAGGCGTACCAGGGACAGCTCCTACGAGCAGTACTTC. It encodes CASRRTRDSSYEQYF.

The rearrangement uses TRBV9 and TRBJ2-2, with a possible D match to TRBD2 (6 bases). Deletions cut 0 bases from V and 1 base from J, with 10 bases between. CDR3 length: 16 residues. Germline-derived CDR1 and CDR2 are SGDLS and YYNGEE. The CDR3 nucleotides are TGTGCCAGCAGCGTAGTTAGTAGCGGGAACACCGGGGAGCTGTTTTTT. The encoded protein is CASSVVSSGNTGELFF.

The chain combines TRBV6-1 with TRBJ2-1; 9 nucleotides align to TRBD2. Germline values: CDR1 MNHNS, CDR2 SASEGT. J was trimmed by 0 bases and V by 2 bases; bases with no gene match: 2. This CDR3 has 16 residues. The CDR3 DNA is TGTGCCAGCAGTGAACTAGCGGGATTCTCCTACAATGAGCAGTTCTTC. This codes for CASSELAGFSYNEQFF.

This clone was picked up a small number of times. The chain is built from TRBV7-9 and TRBJ2-5, with TRBD1 identical over 7 bases. The CDR3 sequence is 15 residues long. V shed 5 bases and J 4 bases; nucleotides not matched to a gene: 10. Looked up from germline, CDR1 is SEHNR and CDR2 is FQNEAQ (reference sequence). The CDR3 DNA reads as TGTGCCAGCAGCATACCCTCGGCAGGGGGAGAGACCCAGTACTTC. Translation gives CASSIPSAGGETQYF.

The CDR3 sequence is CASSLVAVEAFF. CDR3 DNA: TGTGCCAGCAGCTTAGTGGCAGTAGAAGCTTTCTTT. The chain employs TRBV11-2 and TRBJ1-1; D unclear. The germline V gene encodes CDR1 SGHAT and CDR2 FQNNGV. CDR3 length: 12 amino acids. The V end lost 1 base, the J end lost 8 bases, and 8 bases lay between the germline ends.

The chain recombines TRBV5-1 with TRBJ2-1; 9 nucleotides line up with TRBD2. The CDR3 runs 15 residues. Germline CDR1 and CDR2: SGHRS and YFSETQ. V gave up 1 base and J gave up 4 bases; unmatched junction bases: 3. In DNA, the CDR3 is TGCGCCAGCAGCTTGACACTAGCGGGTTACAATGAGCAGTTCTTC. It translates to CASSLTLAGYNEQFF.

This rearrangement joins TRBV6-2 or TRBV6-3 to TRBJ1-1; the match to TRBD1 covers 8 bases. After removal of 5 bases from V and 5 bases from J, the junction contained 4 bases not matched to a gene. This CDR3 has 13 residues. Per germline, CDR1 MNHEY and CDR2 SVGEGT. The CDR3 loop reads CASSHRGKTEAFF. CDR3 nucleotides: TGTGCCAGCAGTCACAGGGGGAAGACTGAAGCTTTCTTT.

This rearrangement joins TRBV4-2 to TRBJ2-2; D is undetermined. The V end was cut by 3 bases, the J end by 7 bases, with 6 bases between. CDR1 and CDR2 (germline): LGHNA, YNFKEQ. This CDR3 has 12 residues. The DNA of the CDR3 is TGTGCCAGCAGCCATTTAGACGGGGAGCTGTTTTTT. This gives the protein CASSHLDGELFF.

The V call is TRBV6-6, the J call TRBJ1-2; D might be TRBD1 (6 bases). The ends were cut back, 6 bases at V and 7 bases at J, with 12 bases in the middle. This CDR3 is built from 12 residues. Germline V gene data show CDR1 as MNHNY and CDR2 as SVGAGI (reference sequence). Written as DNA, the CDR3 is TGTGCCAGCAGCGGGGACACCCTTGGCTACACCTTC. Translating gives CASSGDTLGYTF.

The chain joins TRBV7-9 to TRBJ1-1; D is uncertain. Germline V gene sequence: CDR1 SEHNR, CDR2 FQNEAQ (reference sequence). The CDR3 loop spans 12 amino acids. Trimming removed 6 bases at V and 7 bases at J, with 12 bases between. The CDR3 region is CASSLDYFEAFF. CDR3 bases: TGTGCCAGCAGTCTTGATTACTTTGAAGCTTTCTTT. The full variable domain, with the rest looked up from reference TRBV7-9 and TRBJ1-1, is DTGVSQNPRHKITKRGQNVTFRCDPISEHNRLYWYRQTLGQGPEFLTYFQNEAQLEKSRLLSDRFSAERPKGSFSTLEIQRTEQGDSAMYLCASSLDYFEAFFGQGTRLTVV.

This rearrangement joins TRBV19 to TRBJ2-7, with 9 bases identical to TRBD2. Germline V gene sequence: CDR1 LNHDA, CDR2 SQIVND (reference sequence). Trimming took 3 bases from V and 6 from J; bases not matched to a gene: 6. This CDR3 has 14 residues. CDR3 nucleotide sequence: TGTGCCAGTAGTATCCGGACTAGCGTCCGCGAGCAGTACTTC. Translated: CASSIRTSVREQYF.

The J gene is TRBJ1-3, the V gene TRBV7-2; D call uncertain. The V gene lost 2 bases and the J gene lost 2 bases, with 10 bases spanning the gap. Germline assignment: CDR1 SGHTA and CDR2 FQGNSA. CDR3 length: 15 amino acids. CDR3 DNA sequence: TGTGCCAGCAGCTTACAGGTGTTGGCTGGAAACACCATATATTTT. Residues: CASSLQVLAGNTIYF.

J is TRBJ1-5 and V is TRBV27, with D perhaps TRBD1 (6 bases). Trimming shortened V by 4 bases and J by 0 bases, and 25 bases separated the two germline ends. The germline CDR1 and CDR2 sequences are MNHEY and SMNVEV (reference sequence). The length of the CDR3 is 20 residues. CDR3 loop: CASSSIKDSSFLYSNQPQHF. As DNA, the CDR3 is TGTGCCAGCAGTTCTATCAAGGACAGCTCGTTCCTTTATAGCAATCAGCCCCAGCATTTT.

This chain uses TRBV6-5 with TRBJ2-2; D may be TRBD2 (6 bases). The CDR3 extends over 14 amino acids. Trimming pared 7 bases from V and 8 bases from J, leaving 17 bases between. Germline values: CDR1 MNHEY, CDR2 SVGAGI. CDR3 sequence: CASTHTGVTGELFF. The CDR3, as DNA: TGTGCCAGCACCCACACGGGGGTAACTGGGGAGCTGTTTTTT.

The chain links TRBV18 to TRBJ1-2; the D is unclear. Between the trimmed V and J ends, which lost 3 bases and 6 bases, there was a span of 26 bases. Germline values: CDR1 KGHSH, CDR2 LQKENI. This CDR3 has 18 amino acids. Here the CDR3 reads CASSPQDFVTEGGHGYTF. The CDR3 nucleotides are TGTGCCAGCTCACCTCAAGATTTCGTTACTGAGGGAGGCCATGGCTACACCTTC.

This chain connects TRBV14 to TRBJ2-1, with 10 nucleotides matching TRBD2. CDR1 and CDR2 from the germline V gene are SGHDN and FVKESK. Trimming removed 4 bases from V and 11 bases from J; junction bases left unmatched: 14. This CDR3 is 16 amino acids long. CDR3 protein: CASSRGIAGGFDKQFF. Written as DNA, the CDR3 is TGTGCCAGCAGCCGAGGGATAGCGGGAGGTTTCGATAAGCAGTTCTTC.

V usage is TRBV5-6 and J usage is TRBJ1-1; D remains unclear. The CDR3 spans 15 residues. The V and J ends lost 5 bases and 2 bases respectively, with 16 bases between them. The germline gives CDR1 SGHDT, CDR2 YYEEEE. For the CDR3, the DNA is TGTGCCAGCAGTTCCCCCGGGTGGCTAAACACTGAAGCTTTCTTT. It is translated as CASSSPGWLNTEAFF.

Here the CDR3 DNA reads TGTGCCAGCAGCTTATCAGGGAGGAGTTACAATGAGCAGTTCTTC. It is translated as CASSLSGRSYNEQFF. The chain joins TRBV7-9 to TRBJ2-1; D is perhaps TRBD2 (6 bases). Looked up from germline, CDR1 is SEHNR and CDR2 is FQNEAQ (reference sequence). The CDR3 consists of 15 residues. The germline V and J ends were trimmed by 2 bases and 4 bases, with 12 bases remaining between them.

The rearrangement links TRBV30 to TRBJ2-7, with D possibly TRBD2 on 6 matching bases. Germline CDR1 and CDR2: GTSNPN and SVGIG (reference sequence). CDR3 size: 14 residues. V lost 2 bases to trimming and J lost 3 bases, with 14 bases between them. Written as DNA, the CDR3 is TGTGCCTGGAGTCCGGGACTGTCGGGCTACGAGCAGTACTTC. Protein sequence: CAWSPGLSGYEQYF. The full variable domain, with the rest looked up from reference TRBV30 and TRBJ2-7, is SQTIHQWPATLVQPVGSPLSLECTVEGTSNPNLYWYRQAAGRGLQLLFYSVGIGQISSEVPQNLSASRPQDRQFILSSKKLLLSDSGFYLCAWSPGLSGYEQYFGPGTRLTVT.